Listed here are 29 T cell receptor beta chains from one sample, sequenced in a study of cytomegalovirus exposure and HLA in healthy donors. Amplification used 60 Vbeta primers and 13 Jbeta primers. Sequencing was performed with immunoSEQ multiplex PCR; in TCRdb, only in-frame clones are kept and a portion is missing. This sample has some 190,000 clones, with about 85% found just once. Specimen: PBMCs. These receptors were obtained from a boy younger than 10 in good health and CMV-seronegative.

The V gene is TRBV28, the J gene TRBJ2-5, with TRBD2 matching 8 bases. Germline V CDR1 and CDR2: MDHEN, SYDVKM. The CDR3 is 15 residues long. With V trimmed by 3 bases and J by 4 bases, 7 bases remained unmatched. This chain's CDR3 is CASSFSGAGGETQYF. The CDR3 DNA sequence: TGTGCCAGCAGTTTTAGCGGGGCGGGGGGAGAGACCCAGTACTTC.

The chain recombines TRBV6-1 with TRBJ2-7; D is uncertain. Trimming removed 1 base at V and 0 bases at J, with 10 bases between. The CDR3 is 15 amino acids. Germline V lookup: CDR1 MNHNS, CDR2 SASEGT. CDR3 coding DNA: TGTGCCAGCAGTGAAGGAAACGGGTTCTCCTACGAGCAGTACTTC. It specifies CASSEGNGFSYEQYF.

The V call is TRBV9, the J call TRBJ1-2, with unresolved D. CDR1 and CDR2 (germline): SGDLS, YYNGEE. V lost 4 bases, J lost 4 bases, and 14 bases lay in between. The length of the CDR3 is 14 residues. This CDR3 is CASSSQRGSYGYTF. The CDR3 DNA follows: TGTGCCAGCAGCTCTCAACGGGGAAGCTATGGCTACACCTTC. The variable domain in full, completed from reference TRBV9 and TRBJ1-2, reads DSGVTQTPKHLITATGQRVTLRCSPRSGDLSVYWYQQSLDQGLQFLIQYYNGEERAKGNILERFSAQQFPDLHSELNLSSLELGDSALYFCASSSQRGSYGYTFGSGTRLTVV.

The genes are TRBV5-4 and TRBJ1-2, with D possibly being TRBD1 (6 bases). V was cut by 7 bases and J by 4 bases, with 14 bases left in between. The CDR3 is 13 amino acids. From germline, CDR1 is SGHNT and CDR2 YYREEE (reference sequence). In nucleotides, the CDR3 is TGTGCCAGCCACTTTCGGGGGGCCTATGGCTACACCTTC. It encodes CASHFRGAYGYTF.

The gene calls are TRBV5-5 and TRBJ1-6, with D unresolved. V was cut by 4 bases and J by 4 bases, with 18 bases left in between. Germline assignment: CDR1 SGHKS and CDR2 YYEKEE (reference sequence). The CDR3 extends over 17 amino acids. CDR3 DNA sequence: TGTGCCAGCAGCCCGAGGACGGAGGAGACTTATAATTCACCCCTCCACTTT. Translating gives CASSPRTEETYNSPLHF.

This chain joins TRBV5-5 and TRBJ1-1, with TRBD1 identical over 7 bases. This CDR3 has 15 residues. CDR1 is SGHKS and CDR2 is YYEKEE in the germline V gene (reference sequence). Trimming cost V 0 bases and J 3 bases; bases outside gene matches: 5. CDR3 coding DNA: TGTGCCAGCAGCTTGGCAGGGGGTTGGGACACTGAAGCTTTCTTT. It yields the protein CASSLAGGWDTEAFF.

J is TRBJ2-5 and V is TRBV2; 13 bases are shared with TRBD2. CDR3 size: 15 residues. After removal of 6 bases from V and 5 bases from J, the junction contained 6 bases not matched to a gene. The V gene's germline CDR1 is SNHLY and CDR2 FYNNEI. CDR3 residues: CASSGTSGTLETQYF. The DNA for the CDR3 is TGTGCCAGCAGCGGGACTAGCGGGACTTTGGAGACCCAGTACTTC.

The chain links TRBV21-1 to TRBJ1-5; the table's D call of TRBD1 was not tested on the DNA. TRBV21-1 constitutes a pseudogene. The CDR3 runs 17 residues. The CDR3 reads CASSKAQQTMSNQPQHF. The DNA for the CDR3 is TGTGCCAGCAGCAAAGCGCAGCAGACAATGAGCAATCAGCCCCAGCATTTT.

The rearrangement uses TRBV19 and TRBJ2-1, with 12 bases identical to TRBD2. J lost 8 bases, V lost 4 bases, and 12 bases had no gene match. The CDR3 contains 17 residues. Germline V lookup: CDR1 LNHDA, CDR2 SQIVND (reference sequence). The CDR3: CASSRLAGDRGSYEQFF. CDR3 DNA: TGTGCCAGTAGTAGACTAGCGGGAGATCGGGGTTCGTATGAGCAGTTCTTC.

This clone was counted a few times. The chain joins TRBV25-1 to TRBJ1-5; no clear D gene. V lost 1 base to trimming and J lost 4 bases, with 20 bases between them. Germline V gene lookup returns CDR1 MGHDK and CDR2 SYGVNS. The length of the CDR3 is 18 residues. The CDR3 nucleotides are TGTGCCAGCAGTGAATGTCGTTGGGCAGGCGCTAAAAATCAGCCCCAGCATTTT. Protein sequence: CASSECRWAGAKNQPQHF. Combining the CDR3 with reference TRBV25-1 and TRBJ1-5 gives the whole variable domain EADIYQTPRYLVIGTGKKITLECSQTMGHDKMYWYQQDPGMELHLIHYSYGVNSTEKGDLSSESTVSRIRTEHFPLTLESARPSHTSQYLCASSECRWAGAKNQPQHFGDGTRLSIL.

The V call is TRBV7-2, the J call TRBJ2-1; 10 bases map to TRBD2. Germline V lookup: CDR1 SGHTA, CDR2 FQGNSA. Unmatched junction bases numbered 8, after V lost 2 bases and J lost 1 base. The CDR3 extends over 18 amino acids. The CDR3 DNA reads as TGTGCCAGCAGCTTAAGGCTAGCGGGAGAATGGTCCTACAATGAGCAGTTCTTC. Translating gives CASSLRLAGEWSYNEQFF.

The genes are TRBV20-1 and TRBJ2-1; D is perhaps TRBD2 (6 bases). The CDR3 covers 10 residues. The V end lost 3 bases, the J end lost 12 bases, and 9 bases lay between the germline ends. Looked up from germline, CDR1 is DFQATT and CDR2 is SNEGSKA (reference sequence). The CDR3, as DNA: TGCAGTGCTAGCGGGGGATGGCAGTTCTTC. Its protein product is CSASGGWQFF.

This clone showed up just a few times. The V gene is TRBV28, the J gene TRBJ2-2; perhaps TRBD2 as D (6 bases). V shed 2 bases and J shed 6 bases, with 10 bases lying between them. Germline V gene lookup returns CDR1 MDHEN and CDR2 SYDVKM. The CDR3 covers 14 residues. In DNA form, the CDR3 reads TGTGCCAGCAGTTTAGGGGGACTTCCCGGGGAGCTGTTTTTT. It specifies CASSLGGLPGELFF.

The J gene is TRBJ2-7, the V gene TRBV29-1; no firm D call. Germline CDR1 is SQVTM and CDR2 is ANQGSEA. This CDR3 has 14 amino acids. The V and J ends lost 0 bases and 0 bases respectively, with 9 bases between them. The CDR3 DNA sequence: TGCAGCGTTGAAGATCGAACCAGCTCCTACGAGCAGTACTTC. Its protein product is CSVEDRTSSYEQYF.

This chain joins TRBV19 and TRBJ2-1; 8 bases map to TRBD2. Germline-derived CDR1 and CDR2 are LNHDA and SQIVND (reference sequence). The CDR3 contains 12 residues. After removal of 5 bases from V and 11 bases from J, the junction contained 5 bases not matched to a gene. The CDR3 bases are TGTGCCAGTAGTGTGACTAGCGATAAGCAGTTCTTC. Amino acid sequence: CASSVTSDKQFF.

CDR3 in amino acids: CASSSLRQRGYNEQFF. Here the CDR3 DNA reads TGTGCCAGCAGTTCTCTAAGACAGCGGGGGTACAATGAGCAGTTCTTC. This chain uses TRBV6-5 with TRBJ2-1, with 8 nucleotides matching TRBD2. V shed 4 bases and J 4 bases; nucleotides not matched to a gene: 9. The CDR3 has 16 residues. CDR1 and CDR2 from the germline V gene are MNHEY and SVGAGI.

The chain is built from TRBV19 and TRBJ2-3; 10 positions match TRBD2. The ends lost 5 bases at V and 0 bases at J; junction bases unmatched: 8. Germline V CDR1 and CDR2: LNHDA, SQIVND (reference sequence). This CDR3 region has 17 residues. In DNA, the CDR3 is TGTGCCAGTAGTCTCTTAGCGGGAGGTCCTAGCACAGATACGCAGTATTTT. Protein sequence: CASSLLAGGPSTDTQYF.

This clone came up once. The CDR3, as DNA: TGTGCCAGCAGCTCTACAGGGATTACAGGCTCACCCCTCCACTTT. Amino acids: CASSSTGITGSPLHF. The chain combines TRBV7-8 with TRBJ1-6; the D gene is possibly TRBD1 (6 bases). The CDR3 totals 15 residues. Germline CDR1 is SGHVS and CDR2 is FQNEAQ. V lost 4 bases and J lost 10, with 17 bases in between.

The rearrangement joins TRBV28 to TRBJ2-1; tentatively, D is TRBD1 (6 bases). The germline CDR1 and CDR2 sequences are MDHEN and SYDVKM. The CDR3 has 15 residues. V was pared by 5 bases and J by 3 bases, with 14 bases between. CDR3 loop: CASSPQQGFYNEQFF. DNA for the CDR3: TGTGCCAGCAGTCCACAACAGGGTTTCTACAATGAGCAGTTCTTC.

The chain combines TRBV19 with TRBJ2-2, with D perhaps matching TRBD2 (5 bases). V dropped 6 bases and J dropped 3 bases, with 11 bases sitting between them. Looked up from germline, CDR1 is LNHDA and CDR2 is SQIVND (reference sequence). This CDR3 spans 14 amino acids. The CDR3: CASRRGWDTGELFF. The CDR3 nucleotides are TGTGCCAGTAGACGGGGTTGGGACACCGGGGAGCTGTTTTTT.

In this sample, this clone turned up once. The J gene is TRBJ2-3, the V gene TRBV5-1; TRBD2 matches at 8 bases. The CDR3 has 15 residues. Germline CDR1 and CDR2: SGHRS and YFSETQ. V was clipped by 5 bases and J by 5 bases; unmatched bases: 10. CDR3 sequence: CASRRSGGAGDTQYF. Here the CDR3 DNA reads TGCGCCAGCAGACGCTCCGGGGGGGCGGGAGATACGCAGTATTTT.

In nucleotides, the CDR3 is TGTGCCAGCAGTAGAAAACTAGGCTACGAGCAGTACTTC. Translation gives CASSRKLGYEQYF. This rearrangement joins TRBV28 to TRBJ2-7; the D gene is possibly TRBD2 (5 bases). Germline V gene sequence: CDR1 MDHEN, CDR2 SYDVKM. This CDR3 region has 13 residues. V dropped 5 bases and J dropped 3 bases, with 11 bases sitting between them.

V usage is TRBV5-1 and J usage is TRBJ2-1; 10 bases align to TRBD2. This CDR3 has 15 residues. J lost 6 bases, V lost 1 base, and 4 bases had no gene match. Germline loops: CDR1 SGHRS, CDR2 YFSETQ. The DNA for the CDR3 is TGCGCCAGCAGCTTGAGGCTAGCGGGGGTCAATGAGCAGTTCTTC. This translates into CASSLRLAGVNEQFF.

The gene calls are TRBV27 and TRBJ1-4, with D hard to call. V lost 3 bases, J lost 0 bases, and 20 bases lay in between. In germline, CDR1 is MNHEY, CDR2 SMNVEV (reference sequence). The CDR3 consists of 19 residues. The CDR3 is CASSLRAGKGDATNEKLFF. The DNA for the CDR3 is TGTGCCAGCAGTTTGCGCGCGGGAAAGGGCGATGCAACTAATGAAAAACTGTTTTTT. The whole variable domain, filled in from reference TRBV27 and TRBJ1-4, reads EAQVTQNPRYLITVTGKKLTVTCSQNMNHEYMSWYRQDPGLGLRQIYYSMNVEVTDKGDVPEGYKVSRKEKRNFPLILESPSPNQTSLYFCASSLRAGKGDATNEKLFFGSGTQLSVL.

The chain uses TRBV27 and TRBJ1-3, with 7 bases identical to TRBD1. CDR1 and CDR2 (germline): MNHEY, SMNVEV (reference sequence). Trimming took 5 bases from V and 1 from J; bases not matched to a gene: 5. The CDR3 is made up of 15 amino acids. The CDR3 region has the DNA TGTGCCAGCAGTAACCAGGGACAGTCTGGAAACACCATATATTTT. Its protein is CASSNQGQSGNTIYF.

The genes are TRBV11-2 and TRBJ1-6, with 7 positions matching TRBD1. Germline loops: CDR1 SGHAT, CDR2 FQNNGV. The CDR3 has 15 amino acids. V shed 0 bases, J shed 8 bases, and the junction held 4 bases outside the gene matches. This CDR3 is CASSLDRQGDSPLHF. CDR3 nucleotides: TGTGCCAGCAGCTTAGATCGGCAGGGGGATTCACCCCTCCACTTT. Together with reference TRBV11-2 and TRBJ1-6, the CDR3 gives the full variable domain: EAGVAQSPRYKIIEKRQSVAFWCNPISGHATLYWYQQILGQGPKLLIQFQNNGVVDDSQLPKDRFSAERLKGVDSTLKIQPAKLEDSAVYLCASSLDRQGDSPLHFGNGTRLTVT.

This clone has only a few counts. This chain connects TRBV28 to TRBJ1-2, with D possibly being TRBD1 (5 bases). Deletions cut 1 base from V and 13 bases from J, with 19 bases between. Germline assignment: CDR1 MDHEN and CDR2 SYDVKM. The CDR3 has 14 residues. The CDR3 is CASSLSGETASLTF. The DNA of the CDR3 is TGTGCCAGCAGTTTATCGGGGGAGACAGCCTCTCTCACCTTC.

V is TRBV2 and J is TRBJ2-5, with D perhaps TRBD2 (6 bases). Germline CDR1 SNHLY, CDR2 FYNNEI. Trimming shortened V by 6 bases and J by 5 bases, and 10 bases separated the two germline ends. This CDR3 has 12 residues. The CDR3 DNA reads TGTGCCAGCAGGAACGGAGGGGAGACCCAGTACTTC. Protein product: CASRNGGETQYF.

The CDR3 here is CASSLTTSEAQYF. DNA of the CDR3: TGTGCCAGCAGTTTAACTACTAGCGAGGCGCAGTATTTT. V gene TRBV28 combines with J gene TRBJ2-3; TRBD2 matches at 7 bases. V shed 2 bases and J 10 bases; nucleotides not matched to a gene: 6. The V gene's germline CDR1 is MDHEN and CDR2 SYDVKM. The length of the CDR3 is 13 residues.